A selection of T cell receptor beta chains follows, all from one sample in a study of graft-versus-host responses after intestinal transplantation. TCRdb's table, derived via immunoSEQ multiplex PCR, lists solely in-frame clones and lacks some. The sample includes approximately 2,500 clones, 28% of them seen just once. Sequencing used alloreactive CD4+ T cells from a mixed lymphocyte reaction culture, obtained before transplantation. These receptors originate from a human patient who was an organ donor for intestinal transplantation. The conserved cysteine and the conserved F or W are not part of the CDR3 here.

j_call v_call cdr3_aa
TRBJ2-5 TRBV5-1 ASSLTGKETQY
TRBJ1-2 TRBV30 AWDLLSGYT
TRBJ2-3 TRBV18 ASSRQTPTDTQY
TRBJ1-4 TRBV6-1 ASSQQGTGEKLF
TRBJ2-1 TRBV19 ASRRSGSDYNEQF
TRBJ1-1 TRBV28 ASSPNPGQMNTEAF
TRBJ2-1 TRBV2 ASNTNSYNEQF
TRBJ2-3 TRBV10-3 ASNWGLAGDTQY
TRBJ2-3 TRBV25-1 ASSGPFTDTQY
TRBJ1-4 TRBV14 ASSQAQGVDEKLF
TRBJ1-5 TRBV7-9 ASSLAPTGGNQPQH
TRBJ1-1 TRBV9 ASSAFPGKAF
TRBJ1-5 TRBV6-5 ASSLTGDQPQH
TRBJ2-7 TRBV14 ASSRRGSYEQY
TRBJ2-7 TRBV6-6 ASSSPGTGLNQY
TRBJ1-1 TRBV4-2 ASSLGGGTEAF